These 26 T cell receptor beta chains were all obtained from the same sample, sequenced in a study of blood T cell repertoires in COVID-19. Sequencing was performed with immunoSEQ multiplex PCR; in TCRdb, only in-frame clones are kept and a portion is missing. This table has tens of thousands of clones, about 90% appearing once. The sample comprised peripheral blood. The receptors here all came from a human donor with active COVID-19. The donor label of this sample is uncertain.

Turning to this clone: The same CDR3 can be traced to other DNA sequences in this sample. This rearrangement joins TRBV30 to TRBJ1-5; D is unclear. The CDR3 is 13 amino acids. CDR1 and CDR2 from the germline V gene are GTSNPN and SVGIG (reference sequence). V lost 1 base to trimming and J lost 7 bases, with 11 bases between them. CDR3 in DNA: TGTGCCTGGAGTGGGGGAGGGAGCCAGCCCCAGCATTTT. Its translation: CAWSGGGSQPQHF. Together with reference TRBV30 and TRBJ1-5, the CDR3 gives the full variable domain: SQTIHQWPATLVQPVGSPLSLECTVEGTSNPNLYWYRQAAGRGLQLLFYSVGIGQISSEVPQNLSASRPQDRQFILSSKKLLLSDSGFYLCAWSGGGSQPQHFGDGTRLSIL.

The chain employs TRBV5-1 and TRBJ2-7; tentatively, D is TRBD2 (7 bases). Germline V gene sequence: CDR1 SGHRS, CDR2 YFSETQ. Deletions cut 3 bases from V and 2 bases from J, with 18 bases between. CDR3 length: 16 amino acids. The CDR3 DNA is TGCGCCAGCAGCTCCGGAGGGCGGGGGCAAACCTACGAGCAGTACTTC. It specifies CASSSGGRGQTYEQYF.

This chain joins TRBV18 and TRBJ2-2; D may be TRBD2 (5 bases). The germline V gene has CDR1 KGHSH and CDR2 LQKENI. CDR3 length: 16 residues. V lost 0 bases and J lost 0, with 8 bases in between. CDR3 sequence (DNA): TGTGCCAGCTCACCACCGATGGGAGCGAACACCGGGGAGCTGTTTTTT. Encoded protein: CASSPPMGANTGELFF. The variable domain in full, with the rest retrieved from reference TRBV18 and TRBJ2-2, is NAGVMQNPRHLVRRRGQEARLRCSPMKGHSHVYWYRQLPEEGLKFMVYLQKENIIDESGMPKERFSAEFPKEGPSILRIQQVVRGDSAAYFCASSPPMGANTGELFFGEGSRLTVL.

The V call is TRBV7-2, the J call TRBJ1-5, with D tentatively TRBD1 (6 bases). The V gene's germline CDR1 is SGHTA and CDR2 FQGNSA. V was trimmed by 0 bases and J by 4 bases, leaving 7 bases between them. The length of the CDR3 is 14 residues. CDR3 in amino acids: CASSLAQGNQPQHF. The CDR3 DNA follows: TGTGCCAGCAGCTTAGCGCAGGGGAATCAGCCCCAGCATTTT.

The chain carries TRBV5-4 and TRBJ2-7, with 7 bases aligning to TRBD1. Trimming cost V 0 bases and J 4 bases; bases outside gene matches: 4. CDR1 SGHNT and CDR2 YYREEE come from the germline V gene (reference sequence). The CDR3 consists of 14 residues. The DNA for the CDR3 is TGTGCCAGCAGCTTGGTAGGGGGCGAATACGAGCAGTACTTC. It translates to CASSLVGGEYEQYF.

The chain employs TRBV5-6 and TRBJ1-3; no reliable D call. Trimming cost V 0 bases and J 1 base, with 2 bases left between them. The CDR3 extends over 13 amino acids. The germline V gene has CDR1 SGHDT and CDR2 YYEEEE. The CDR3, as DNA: TGTGCCAGCAGCTTGGCGTCTGGAAACACCATATATTTT. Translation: CASSLASGNTIYF. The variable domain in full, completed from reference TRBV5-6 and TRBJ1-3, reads DAGVTQSPTHLIKTRGQQVTLRCSPKSGHDTVSWYQQALGQGPQFIFQYYEEEERQRGNFPDRFSGHQFPNYSSELNVNALLLGDSALYLCASSLASGNTIYFGEGSWLTVV.

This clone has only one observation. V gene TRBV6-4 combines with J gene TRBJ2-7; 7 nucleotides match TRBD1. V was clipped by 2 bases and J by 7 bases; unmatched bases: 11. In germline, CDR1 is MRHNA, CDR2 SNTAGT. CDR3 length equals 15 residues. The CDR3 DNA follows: TGTGCCAGCAGTGACGGTAGGCAGGGGGATATTGAGCAGTACTTC. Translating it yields CASSDGRQGDIEQYF.

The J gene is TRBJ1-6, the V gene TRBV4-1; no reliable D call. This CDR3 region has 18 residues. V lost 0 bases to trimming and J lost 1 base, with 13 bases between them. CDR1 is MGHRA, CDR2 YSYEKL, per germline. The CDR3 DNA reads TGCGCCAGCAGCCAAGAGCCATCGGGAGGATCCTATAATTCACCCCTCCACTTT. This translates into CASSQEPSGGSYNSPLHF.

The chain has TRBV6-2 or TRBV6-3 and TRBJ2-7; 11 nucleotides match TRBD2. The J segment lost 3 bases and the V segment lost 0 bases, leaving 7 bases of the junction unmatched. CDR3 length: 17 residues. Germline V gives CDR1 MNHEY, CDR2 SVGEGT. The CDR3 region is CASSYSRASGGYYEQYF. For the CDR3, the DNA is TGTGCCAGCAGTTACTCCCGGGCTAGCGGGGGGTACTACGAGCAGTACTTC.

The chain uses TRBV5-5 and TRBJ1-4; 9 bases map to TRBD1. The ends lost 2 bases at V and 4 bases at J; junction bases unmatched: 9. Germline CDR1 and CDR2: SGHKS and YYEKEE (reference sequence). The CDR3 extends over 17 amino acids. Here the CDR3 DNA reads TGTGCCAGCAGCTTCCCCCTAGGGACAGGGAGTAATGAAAAACTGTTTTTT. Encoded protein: CASSFPLGTGSNEKLFF.

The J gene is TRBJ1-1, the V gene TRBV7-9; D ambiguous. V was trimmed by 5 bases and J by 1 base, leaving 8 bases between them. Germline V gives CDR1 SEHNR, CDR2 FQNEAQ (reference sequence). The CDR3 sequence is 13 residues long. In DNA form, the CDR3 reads TGTGCCAGCAGCCGGACTGGGAACACTGAAGCTTTCTTT. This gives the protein CASSRTGNTEAFF.

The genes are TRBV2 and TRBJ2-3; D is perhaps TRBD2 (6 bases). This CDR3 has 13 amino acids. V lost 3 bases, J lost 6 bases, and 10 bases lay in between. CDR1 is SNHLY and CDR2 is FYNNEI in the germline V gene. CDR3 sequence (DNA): TGTGCCAGCAGTGATGGTCTAGCGGATACGCAGTATTTT. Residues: CASSDGLADTQYF.

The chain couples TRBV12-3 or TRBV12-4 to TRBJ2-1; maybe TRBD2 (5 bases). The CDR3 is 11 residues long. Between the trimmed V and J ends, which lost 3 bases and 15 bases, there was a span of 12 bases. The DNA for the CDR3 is TGTGCCAGCAGTTTGGTGGGAGATCCGTTCTTC. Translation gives CASSLVGDPFF.

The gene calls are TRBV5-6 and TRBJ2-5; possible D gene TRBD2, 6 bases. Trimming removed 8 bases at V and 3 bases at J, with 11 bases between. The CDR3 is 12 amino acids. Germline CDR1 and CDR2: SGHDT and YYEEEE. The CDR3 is CASTGGEETQYF. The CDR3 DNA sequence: TGTGCCAGTACCGGAGGGGAAGAGACCCAGTACTTC.

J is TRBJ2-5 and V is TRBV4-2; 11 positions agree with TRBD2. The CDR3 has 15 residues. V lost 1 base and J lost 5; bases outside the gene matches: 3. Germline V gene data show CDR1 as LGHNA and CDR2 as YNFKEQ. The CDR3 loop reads CASSQVASGGETQYF. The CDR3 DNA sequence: TGTGCCAGCAGCCAAGTGGCTAGCGGGGGGGAGACCCAGTACTTC.

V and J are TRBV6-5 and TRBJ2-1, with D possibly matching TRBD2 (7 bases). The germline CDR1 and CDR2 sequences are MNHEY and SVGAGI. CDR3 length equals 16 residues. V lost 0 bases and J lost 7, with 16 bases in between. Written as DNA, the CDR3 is TGTGCCAGCAGTTACTCCGGGTCGGGGGGCATTAATGAGCAGTTCTTC. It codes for CASSYSGSGGINEQFF.

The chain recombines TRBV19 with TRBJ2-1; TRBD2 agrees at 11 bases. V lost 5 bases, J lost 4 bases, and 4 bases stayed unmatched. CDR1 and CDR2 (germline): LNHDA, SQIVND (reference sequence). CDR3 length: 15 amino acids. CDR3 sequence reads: CASSGSSGGYNEQFF. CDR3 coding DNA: TGTGCCAGTAGTGGGTCTAGCGGGGGGTACAATGAGCAGTTCTTC.

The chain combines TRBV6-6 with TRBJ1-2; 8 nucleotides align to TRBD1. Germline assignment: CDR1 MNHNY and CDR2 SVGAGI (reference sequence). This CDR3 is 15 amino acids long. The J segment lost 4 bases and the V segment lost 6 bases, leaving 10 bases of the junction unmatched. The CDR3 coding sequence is TGTGCCAGCAGACCGGGACAGGCTTTAACCTATGGCTACACCTTC. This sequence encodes CASRPGQALTYGYTF.

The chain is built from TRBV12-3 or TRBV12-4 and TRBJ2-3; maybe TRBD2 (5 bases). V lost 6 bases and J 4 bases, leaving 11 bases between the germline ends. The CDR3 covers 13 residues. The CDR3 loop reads CASRRADSDTQYF. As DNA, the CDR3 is TGTGCCAGCAGAAGAGCGGACTCAGATACGCAGTATTTT.

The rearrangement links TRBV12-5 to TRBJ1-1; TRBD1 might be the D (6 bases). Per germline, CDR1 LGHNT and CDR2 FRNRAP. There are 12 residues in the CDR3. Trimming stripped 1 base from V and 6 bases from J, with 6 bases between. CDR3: CASGLEGAEAFF. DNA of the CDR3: TGTGCTAGTGGTTTGGAGGGGGCTGAAGCTTTCTTT.

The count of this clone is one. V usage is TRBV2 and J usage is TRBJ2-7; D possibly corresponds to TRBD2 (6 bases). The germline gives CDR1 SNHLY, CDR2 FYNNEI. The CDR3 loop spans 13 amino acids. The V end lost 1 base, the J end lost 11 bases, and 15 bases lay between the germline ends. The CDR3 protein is CASSEETRREKYF. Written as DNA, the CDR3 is TGTGCCAGCAGTGAAGAGACTAGACGGGAGAAGTACTTC.

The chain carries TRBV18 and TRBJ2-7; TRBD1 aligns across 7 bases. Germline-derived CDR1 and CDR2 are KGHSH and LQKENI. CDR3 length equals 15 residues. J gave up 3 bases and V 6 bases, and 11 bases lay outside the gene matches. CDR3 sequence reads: CASSPGQAKVYEQYF. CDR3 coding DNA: TGTGCCAGCTCGCCTGGACAGGCCAAAGTCTACGAGCAGTACTTC.

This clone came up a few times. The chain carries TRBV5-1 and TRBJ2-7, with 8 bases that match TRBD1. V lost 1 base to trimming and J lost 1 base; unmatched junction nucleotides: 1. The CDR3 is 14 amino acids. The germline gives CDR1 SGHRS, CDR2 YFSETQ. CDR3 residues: CASSLWTGSYEQYF. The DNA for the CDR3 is TGCGCCAGCAGCTTGTGGACAGGGTCCTACGAGCAGTACTTC.

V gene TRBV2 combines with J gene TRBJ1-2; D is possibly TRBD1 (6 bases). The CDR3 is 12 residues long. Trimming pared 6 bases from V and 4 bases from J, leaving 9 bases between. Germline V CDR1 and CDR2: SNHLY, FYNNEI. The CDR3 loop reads CASRTGFYGYTF. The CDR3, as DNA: TGTGCCAGCAGGACAGGCTTCTATGGCTACACCTTC. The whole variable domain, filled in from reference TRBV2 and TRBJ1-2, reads EPEVTQTPSHQVTQMGQEVILRCVPISNHLYFYWYRQILGQKVEFLVSFYNNEISEKSEIFDDQFSVERPDGSNFTLKIRSTKLEDSAMYFCASRTGFYGYTFGSGTRLTVV.

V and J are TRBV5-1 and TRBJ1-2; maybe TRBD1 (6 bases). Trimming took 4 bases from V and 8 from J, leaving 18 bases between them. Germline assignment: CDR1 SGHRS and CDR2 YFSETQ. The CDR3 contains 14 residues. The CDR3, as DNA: TGCGCCAGCAGCCCCATTACAGGGTCTGGGGGCTACACCTTC. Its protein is CASSPITGSGGYTF. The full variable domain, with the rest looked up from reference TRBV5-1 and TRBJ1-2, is KAGVTQTPRYLIKTRGQQVTLSCSPISGHRSVSWYQQTPGQGLQFLFEYFSETQRNKGNFPGRFSGRQFSNSRSEMNVSTLELGDSALYLCASSPITGSGGYTFGSGTRLTVV.

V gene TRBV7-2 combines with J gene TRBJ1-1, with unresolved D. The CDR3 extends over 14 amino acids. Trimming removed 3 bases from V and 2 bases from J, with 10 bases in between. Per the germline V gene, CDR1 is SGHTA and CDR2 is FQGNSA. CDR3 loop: CASSFSHINTEAFF. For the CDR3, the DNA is TGTGCCAGCAGCTTTTCACATATAAACACTGAAGCTTTCTTT. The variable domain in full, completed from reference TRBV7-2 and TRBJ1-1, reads GAGVSQSPSNKVTEKGKDVELRCDPISGHTALYWYRQSLGQGLEFLIYFQGNSAPDKSGLPSDRFSAERTGGSVSTLTIQRTQQEDSAVYLCASSFSHINTEAFFGQGTRLTVV.